The 8 T cell receptor beta chains below all came from one sample that was sequenced in a study of CD8+ T cells in alopecia areata. The study sorted pooled cutaneous lymph node cells by CD4, CD8alpha, NKG2D, NKG2ACE and other markers. RNA, once extracted, was reverse transcribed into cDNA for use as the sequencing template. The data were produced by immunoSEQ multiplex PCR, yet TCRdb's version contains in-frame clones alone and is incomplete. Singletons are absent from the sample, which has about 270,000 clones. Specimen: CD4+ T cells sorted from a lymph node. The receptors originated from a C3H/HeJ mouse with alopecia areata. Mouse MHC haplotype: H2-k.

A word on this clone: Germline and genes here are mouse. The CDR3 end is not reached by the read, which stops 4 residues before it; the germline J gene fills it in. The chain recombines TRBV1 with TRBJ2-4; 8 bases match TRBD2. This CDR3 is 13 amino acids long. Looked up from germline, CDR1 is NSQYPW and CDR2 is LRSPGD (reference sequence). The CDR3 is CTCSALGGNTLYF. Partial CDR3 DNA: TGCACCTGCAGTGCATTGGGGGGGAAC.

The table lists this clone with a few counts. These gene names are mouse names. The CDR3 end lies 4 residues beyond the end of the read and is filled in from the germline J gene. V usage is TRBV19 and J usage is TRBJ1-2; 9 bases line up with TRBD1. Germline V gives CDR1 FNHDT, CDR2 SITEND (reference sequence). This CDR3 comprises 14 residues. The CDR3 DNA, read in part, is TGTGCCAGCAGTATGCACAGGGGGCGGTCC. This encodes CASSMHRGRS. The whole CDR3 protein reads CASSMHRGRSDYTF.

To note about this clone: This may be a read error, as it is one base from a much larger clone. The listed genes are named as in mouse. Read data end 4 residues before the CDR3 end; the end is taken from the germline J gene. The identical CDR3 is also encoded by other nucleotide sequences in the sample. The genes are TRBV5 and TRBJ2-1; weak D call: TRBD1 (6 bases). Per germline, CDR1 LGHNA and CDR2 YNLKQL (reference sequence). The CDR3 sequence is 12 residues long. The covered CDR3 bases are TGTGCCAGCAGCCCCGACAGGGCT. Protein product: CASSPDRA. The CDR3 reads in full as CASSPDRAEQFF.

This clone was observed a handful of times. The germline and genes are mouse ones. Sequencing ends 3 residues short of the CDR3 end; the germline J gene provides the rest. V usage is TRBV5 and J usage is TRBJ1-6; a weak D match, TRBD1 (6 bases). TRBJ1-6 is classed as an ORF, of uncertain function. From germline, CDR1 is LGHNA and CDR2 YNLKQL (reference sequence). The ends were cut back, 2 bases at V and 0 bases at J, with 8 bases in the middle. CDR3 size: 16 residues. CDR3 sequence reads: CASSQTGNSYNSPLYF. CDR3 bases read: TGTGCCAGCAGCCAAACAGGGAATTCCTATAATTCGCCC.

This clone was detected a few times. A single base separates this from a much larger clone, so it may be a read error. The genes are named according to mouse. The sequenced fragment ends 4 residues before the CDR3 boundary, so the rest is inferred from the germline J gene. J is TRBJ2-4 and V is TRBV5, with TRBD1 identical over 7 bases. Trimming at V came to 4 bases and at J to 3 bases, leaving 1 base not matched to a gene. Germline V gene lookup returns CDR1 LGHNA and CDR2 YNLKQL (reference sequence). CDR3 length: 13 amino acids. CDR3 DNA (partial): TGTGCCAGCAGCCCGGGACAGCAAAAC. This gives the protein CASSPGQQN. The full CDR3 reads CASSPGQQNTLYF.

This clone was counted only a few times. Gene labels here are mouse ones. From the germline J gene comes the end of the CDR3, since the read stops 4 residues before it. The J gene is TRBJ2-2, the V gene TRBV5; D unclear. The CDR3 spans 15 residues. Trimming cost V 0 bases and J 1 base, with 6 bases left between them. The V gene's germline CDR1 is LGHNA and CDR2 YNLKQL (reference sequence). This CDR3 is CASSQEWVNTGQLYF. The part of the CDR3 DNA that was read is TGTGCCAGCAGCCAAGAGTGGGTAAACACCGGG.

This clone was found a few times. Gene names follow the mouse nomenclature. The sequence runs out 4 residues before the end of the CDR3; the remainder is reconstructed from the germline J gene. The chain combines TRBV1 with TRBJ2-3; no firm D call. Germline CDR1 and CDR2: NSQYPW and LRSPGD (reference sequence). Between the trimmed V and J ends, which lost 2 bases and 3 bases, there was a span of 6 bases. CDR3 length equals 13 residues. CDR3 sequence reads: CTCSAITAETLYF. The DNA read from the CDR3 is TGCACCTGCAGTGCAATCACAGCAGAA.

This clone was detected ten times or more. Gene and germline names: mouse. The read ends 4 residues early relative to the CDR3; the germline J gene fills the gap. The J gene is TRBJ2-1, the V gene TRBV1, with D tentatively TRBD1 (6 bases). CDR3 length: 16 residues. CDR1 and CDR2 (germline): NSQYPW, LRSPGD (reference sequence). Trimming took 1 base from V and 6 from J, leaving 16 bases between them. CDR3 bases read: TGCACCTGCAGTGCAGGTCGAACAGGGATTTTTGCT. This encodes CTCSAGRTGIFA. The full CDR3 protein reads CTCSAGRTGIFAEQFF.